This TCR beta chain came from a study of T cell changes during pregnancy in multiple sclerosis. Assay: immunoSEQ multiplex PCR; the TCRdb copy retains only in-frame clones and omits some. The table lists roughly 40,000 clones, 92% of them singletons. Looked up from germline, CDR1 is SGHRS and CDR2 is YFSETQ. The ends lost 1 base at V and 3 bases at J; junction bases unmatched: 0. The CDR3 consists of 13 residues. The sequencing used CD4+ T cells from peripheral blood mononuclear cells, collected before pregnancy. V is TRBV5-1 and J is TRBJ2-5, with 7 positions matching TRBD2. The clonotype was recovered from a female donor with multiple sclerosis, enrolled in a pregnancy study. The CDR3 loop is CASSLLAEETQYF. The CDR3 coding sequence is TGCGCCAGCAGCTTGCTAGCGGAAGAGACCCAGTACTTC. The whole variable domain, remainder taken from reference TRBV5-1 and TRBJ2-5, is KAGVTQTPRYLIKTRGQQVTLSCSPISGHRSVSWYQQTPGQGLQFLFEYFSETQRNKGNFPGRFSGRQFSNSRSEMNVSTLELGDSALYLCASSLLAEETQYFGPGTRLLVL.